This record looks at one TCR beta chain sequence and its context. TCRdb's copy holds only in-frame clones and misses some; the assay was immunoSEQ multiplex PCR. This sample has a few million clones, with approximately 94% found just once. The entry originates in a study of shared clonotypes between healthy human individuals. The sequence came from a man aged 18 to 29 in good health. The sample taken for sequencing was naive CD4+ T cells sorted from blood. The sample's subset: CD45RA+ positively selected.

Here the CDR3 reads CASSLSKGPSSYEQYF. The DNA of the CDR3 is TGTGCCAGCAGTTTATCGAAGGGGCCCAGCTCCTACGAGCAGTACTTC. V gene TRBV27 combines with J gene TRBJ2-7, with D tentatively TRBD1 (5 bases). V lost 0 bases and J lost 0, with 12 bases in between. Per germline, CDR1 MNHEY and CDR2 SMNVEV (reference sequence). This CDR3 has 16 amino acids.